This entry concerns a single TCR beta chain. V lost 7 bases, J lost 4 bases, and 7 bases stayed unmatched. Germline V gene data show CDR1 as SGHRS and CDR2 as YFSETQ. This CDR3 comprises 14 residues. The entry originates in a study of blood T cell repertoires in COVID-19. Across the whole study: Specimens from acute and convalescent COVID-19 originated in the United States, Italy and Spain. T cells, B-cell-depleted T cells, or PBMCs supplied cDNA or gDNA.

Original data processing: Nucleated cell number was recorded as an estimate derived from reference gene primer amplification. Assay used: immunoSEQ multiplex PCR; TCRdb lists only in-frame clones, some missing. V and J calls and clone size are as listed in that table; D and trimming were resolved from the DNA. There are about 100,000 clones in the sample; approximately 86% occur only once, and approximately 1.8% lies in the top ten. This chain joins TRBV5-1 and TRBJ2-3, with 9 bases fitting TRBD1. The sequenced sample was peripheral blood. The TCR was taken from a man aged 80 or over with acute or convalescent COVID-19. Here the CDR3 reads CASAPGQGPDTQYF. As DNA, the CDR3 is TGCGCCAGCGCTCCGGGACAGGGACCAGATACGCAGTATTTT.